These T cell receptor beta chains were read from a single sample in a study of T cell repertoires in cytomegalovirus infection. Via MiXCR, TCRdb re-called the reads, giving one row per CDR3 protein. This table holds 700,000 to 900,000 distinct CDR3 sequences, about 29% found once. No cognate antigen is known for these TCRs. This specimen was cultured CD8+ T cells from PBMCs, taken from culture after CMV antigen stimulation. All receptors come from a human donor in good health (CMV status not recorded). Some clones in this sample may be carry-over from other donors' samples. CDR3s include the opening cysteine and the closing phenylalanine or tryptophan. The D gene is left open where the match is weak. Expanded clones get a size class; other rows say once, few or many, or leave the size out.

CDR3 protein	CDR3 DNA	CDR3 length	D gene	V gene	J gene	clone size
CASTQWTGDHGYTF	TGTGCCAGCACTCAATGGACAGGGGATCATGGCTACACCTTC	14	TRBD1	TRBV6-1	TRBJ1-2	few
CASSLSQFEKLFF	TGCGCCAGCAGCTTGTCTCAGTTTGAAAAACTGTTTTTT	13	-	TRBV5-1	TRBJ1-4	few
CASSLTGDETQYF	TGTGCCAGCAGCTTAACAGGGGACGAGACCCAGTACTTC	13	TRBD1	TRBV7-6	TRBJ2-5	-
CASSLNGTDALAKNIQYF	TGTGCCAGCAGCTTAAACGGGACAGACGCACTAGCCAAAAACATTCAGTACTTC	18	TRBD1	TRBV7-8	TRBJ2-4	many
CATRGSGSTDTQYF	TGTGCCACCCGTGGTAGCGGGAGCACAGATACGCAGTATTTT	14	TRBD2	TRBV24-1	TRBJ2-3	few
CASSESYRGQGEQFF	TGCGCCAGCAGTGAGTCCTACAGGGGGCAAGGTGAGCAGTTCTTC	15	TRBD1	TRBV10-1	TRBJ2-1	few
CASSQDQRNTQYF	TGTGCCAGCAGCCAAGATCAACGAAATACGCAGTATTTT	13	-	TRBV14	TRBJ2-3	-
CASSFIGTGAYEQYF	TGTGCCAGCAGTTTCATCGGGACAGGGGCCTACGAGCAGTACTTC	15	TRBD1	TRBV27	TRBJ2-7	-
CASSELKRPGLAATDTQYF	TGTGCCAGCAGTGAATTGAAACGACCAGGACTAGCGGCGACAGATACGCAGTATTTT	19	TRBD2	TRBV25-1	TRBJ2-3	-
CASSSRGTAYGYTF	TGTGCCAGCAGCTCGCGGGGCACTGCTTATGGCTACACCTTC	14	-	TRBV5-6	TRBJ1-2	few
CASSQAGQGNYGYTF	TGTGCCAGCAGCCAAGCCGGACAGGGGAACTATGGCTACACCTTC	15	TRBD1	TRBV7-9	TRBJ1-2	many
CASILLGGLTEAFF	TGTGCCAGCATCCTCCTCGGGGGTTTAACTGAAGCTTTCTTT	14	-	TRBV28	TRBJ1-1	few
CASSEEGSGGDEQFF	TGTGCCAGCAGTGAAGAGGGTTCTGGGGGGGATGAGCAGTTCTTC	15	TRBD2	TRBV6-1	TRBJ2-1	few
CASSSGEVVNSPLHF	TGTGCCAGCAGCTCCGGGGAGGTGGTCAATTCACCCCTCCACTTT	15	-	TRBV7-2	TRBJ1-6	few
CASTASRGQGNTIYF	TGTGCCAGTACCGCCTCCCGGGGACAGGGAAACACCATATATTTT	15	TRBD1	TRBV19	TRBJ1-3	few
CASSGQGALEEKLFF	TGTGCCAGCAGCGGTCAGGGGGCGCTGGAGGAAAAACTGTTTTTT	15	TRBD1	TRBV7-8	TRBJ1-4	many
CASSWTGAGETQYF	TGTGCCAGCAGTTGGACAGGGGCTGGTGAGACCCAGTACTTC	14	TRBD1	TRBV6-5	TRBJ2-5	once
CASRGDRGPPYSNTEAFF	TGTGCCAGCAGGGGGGACAGGGGTCCCCCTTATTCCAACACTGAAGCTTTCTTT	18	TRBD1	TRBV2	TRBJ1-1	-
CASSRLELGESTDTQYF	TGTGCCAGTAGCCGGTTGGAGTTGGGAGAAAGCACAGATACGCAGTATTTT	17	-	TRBV14	TRBJ2-3	-
CASSQADNEQFF	TGTGCCAGCAGCCAAGCAGACAATGAGCAGTTCTTC	12	-	TRBV4-2	TRBJ2-1	-
CASSNQGSLDTQYF	TGTGCCAGCAGCAATCAGGGTTCCTTAGATACGCAGTATTTT	14	-	TRBV12-3/TRBV12-4	TRBJ2-3	-
CASSLVPQENSYEQYF	TGTGCCAGCAGCTTAGTCCCCCAGGAGAACTCCTACGAGCAGTACTTC	16	-	TRBV7-9	TRBJ2-7	-
CASSLKAMNTEAFF	TGTGCCAGCAGCTTAAAAGCGATGAACACTGAAGCTTTCTTT	14	-	TRBV7-2	TRBJ1-1	many
CASSTHGTGDEKLFF	TGTGCCAGCAGCACTCACGGGACAGGGGATGAAAAACTGTTTTTT	15	TRBD1	TRBV7-9	TRBJ1-4	-
CASSLMVGAEAFF	TGTGCCAGCAGTTTAATGGTGGGGGCTGAAGCTTTCTTT	13	-	TRBV27	TRBJ1-1	-
CASSIGGGGFF	TGTGCCAGTAGTATCGGAGGGGGCGGTTTCTTT	11	TRBD1	TRBV19	TRBJ1-1	-
CASSQDTGKNSPLHF	TGCGCCAGCAGCCAAGATACAGGGAAGAATTCACCCCTCCACTTT	15	-	TRBV4-3	TRBJ1-6	-
CAVQGGGNEQFF	TGTGCCGTACAGGGGGGAGGGAATGAGCAGTTCTTC	12	-	TRBV6-1	TRBJ2-1	-
CASSNFHRLGRKGTQYF	TGTGCCAGCAGTAACTTCCACCGACTCGGCAGAAAGGGGACCCAGTACTTC	17	-	TRBV6-2/TRBV6-3	TRBJ2-5	many
CASSLYDRGKGTQYF	TGTGCCAGCAGTTTATATGACAGGGGAAAGGGGACCCAGTACTTC	15	TRBD1	TRBV28	TRBJ2-5	-
CASSYGPLPIAGELFF	TGTGCCAGCAGCTACGGACCCCTACCCATAGCGGGGGAGCTGTTTTTT	16	-	TRBV7-9	TRBJ2-2	-
CVSSSRGGTYNEQFF	TGTGTCAGTAGTTCGCGGGGGGGCACCTACAATGAGCAGTTCTTC	15	TRBD2	TRBV19	TRBJ2-1	-
CASSSRGGEARNEAFF	TGTGCCAGCAGCTCGAGGGGGGGCGAAGCTCGGAATGAAGCTTTCTTT	16	-	TRBV7-6	TRBJ1-1	many
CASSGTGFFGYTF	TGTGCCAGCAGCGGGACAGGTTTTTTTGGCTACACCTTC	13	TRBD1	TRBV12-3/TRBV12-4	TRBJ1-2	-
CASSLGSGTSGTTDTQYF	TGTGCCAGCAGCTTGGGGTCCGGGACTAGCGGGACCACAGATACGCAGTATTTT	18	TRBD2	TRBV5-5	TRBJ2-3	-
CASSLVGITGELFF	TGTGCCAGCAGCTTAGTGGGGATCACCGGGGAGCTGTTTTTT	14	-	TRBV7-2	TRBJ2-2	few
CASSQTAGDSYEQYF	TGCGCCAGCAGCCAAACAGCAGGGGATTCCTACGAGCAGTACTTC	15	-	TRBV4-1	TRBJ2-7	few
CASSQDTGLNTEAFF	TGTGCCAGCAGCCAAGATACGGGTTTGAACACTGAAGCTTTCTTT	15	-	TRBV4-2	TRBJ1-1	-
CASSQHRDRATGELFF	TGTGCCAGCAGCCAACACCGGGACAGGGCCACCGGGGAGCTGTTTTTT	16	TRBD1	TRBV4-1	TRBJ2-2	-
CASSHGQFYEQYF	TGTGCCAGCAGTCACGGACAGTTTTACGAGCAGTACTTC	13	-	TRBV27	TRBJ2-7	-
CASSIDKDRGLYNEQFF	TGTGCCAGTAGTATAGACAAGGACAGGGGGCTTTACAATGAGCAGTTCTTC	17	TRBD1	TRBV19	TRBJ2-1	few
CASSPVGVLVF	TGTGCCAGCAGCCCTGTAGGGGTCCTGGTCTTC	11	-	TRBV5-4	TRBJ2-1	-